The 15 T cell receptor beta chains reported below all come from one sample, sequenced in a study of blood T cell repertoires in COVID-19. Some clones are missing from TCRdb's copy, which holds only in-frame ones; the method was immunoSEQ multiplex PCR. Among 450,000 or so clones listed, about 90% were seen once. The sequenced sample was peripheral blood. These receptors came from a man between 18 and 35 years old with COVID-19, enrolled during active disease.

V is TRBV25-1 and J is TRBJ1-1; no firm D call. There are 12 residues in the CDR3. Germline-derived CDR1 and CDR2 are MGHDK and SYGVNS. Between the trimmed V and J ends, which lost 7 bases and 1 base, there was a span of 7 bases. CDR3 in amino acids: CASNRGNTEAFF. Here the CDR3 DNA reads TGTGCCAGCAATCGGGGGAACACTGAAGCTTTCTTT.

The chain is built from TRBV6-4 and TRBJ2-1, with 7 bases identical to TRBD2. From germline, CDR1 is MRHNA and CDR2 SNTAGT. J was trimmed by 2 bases and V by 2 bases; bases with no gene match: 9. This CDR3 is built from 17 residues. The CDR3 DNA follows: TGTGCCAGCAGTGACCCCCTAGGCGGGAGCCCCTACAATGAGCAGTTCTTC. It translates to CASSDPLGGSPYNEQFF.

The genes are TRBV11-2 and TRBJ2-7; 10 positions agree with TRBD2. This CDR3 region has 16 residues. Germline values: CDR1 SGHAT, CDR2 FQNNGV. Germline trimming cut 5 bases from V and 4 bases from J; bases unmatched to any gene: 11. This CDR3 is CASSPTLAGVGYEQYF. The CDR3 DNA reads TGTGCCAGCAGCCCAACCCTAGCGGGAGTCGGGTACGAGCAGTACTTC.

The chain uses TRBV7-9 and TRBJ1-1; 10 bases match TRBD1. With 4 bases clipped from V and 5 bases from J, the junction kept 4 bases outside the gene matches. Germline V gene sequence: CDR1 SEHNR, CDR2 FQNEAQ (reference sequence). The CDR3 runs to 14 residues. CDR3 in amino acids: CASSWDRGETEAFF. The CDR3 DNA reads as TGTGCCAGCAGCTGGGACAGGGGCGAGACTGAAGCTTTCTTT.

The chain links TRBV28 to TRBJ2-3, with TRBD2 identical over 7 bases. Germline V gene sequence: CDR1 MDHEN, CDR2 SYDVKM. This CDR3 is built from 15 residues. Germline trimming cut 2 bases from V and 3 bases from J; bases unmatched to any gene: 5. CDR3 DNA sequence: TGTGCCAGCAGTTTAGCGGGAGAGTGGACAGATACGCAGTATTTT. This codes for CASSLAGEWTDTQYF.

This clone was counted between two and nine times. The V call is TRBV7-9, the J call TRBJ1-6; D is unclear. From germline, CDR1 is SEHNR and CDR2 FQNEAQ (reference sequence). The CDR3 spans 16 residues. V gave up 1 base and J gave up 1 base, with 8 bases separating them. Here the CDR3 reads CASSLVRGSYNSPLHF. CDR3 sequence (DNA): TGTGCCAGCAGCTTAGTGCGGGGTTCCTATAATTCACCCCTCCACTTT.

This sequence joins TRBV6-6 and TRBJ2-5, with TRBD2 as a possible D gene (6 bases). Germline V gene sequence: CDR1 MNHNY, CDR2 SVGAGI (reference sequence). The CDR3 consists of 14 residues. V was shortened by 5 bases and J by 5 bases, with 15 bases between the two germline ends. The CDR3 sequence is CASSIGGSRETQYF. The CDR3, as DNA: TGTGCCAGCAGTATAGGAGGGTCGCGTGAGACCCAGTACTTC.

This chain connects TRBV5-1 to TRBJ1-1; D is perhaps TRBD1 (5 bases). V lost 1 base, J lost 2 bases, and 9 bases lay in between. The CDR3 consists of 14 residues. Germline CDR1 reads SGHRS; CDR2 reads YFSETQ. CDR3 DNA sequence: TGCGCCAGCAGCTTGCGGCAGGGCAACACTGAAGCTTTCTTT. Residues: CASSLRQGNTEAFF.

The rearrangement joins TRBV9 to TRBJ2-1; 10 positions match TRBD1. The CDR3 is made up of 16 amino acids. V was pared by 4 bases and J by 4 bases, with 8 bases of the junction left unmatched. The germline V gene has CDR1 SGDLS and CDR2 YYNGEE. The CDR3, as DNA: TGTGCCAGCAGCCCCTACGGACAGGGGGATTACAATGAGCAGTTCTTC. It encodes CASSPYGQGDYNEQFF.

The rearrangement links TRBV28 to TRBJ1-1; weak D call: TRBD1 (5 bases). Germline assignment: CDR1 MDHEN and CDR2 SYDVKM. Trimming left V 6 bases short and J 5 bases short, with 16 bases between. The CDR3 contains 14 residues. CDR3: CASSPFWGVTEAFF. CDR3 bases: TGTGCCAGCAGCCCTTTTTGGGGGGTGACTGAAGCTTTCTTT.

The V and J genes are TRBV6-5 and TRBJ2-1; TRBD1 might be the D (6 bases). The CDR3 has 15 residues. CDR1 and CDR2 (germline): MNHEY, SVGAGI. The V gene lost 6 bases and the J gene lost 3 bases, with 15 bases spanning the gap. This CDR3 is CASRNREGLYNEQFF. In DNA, the CDR3 is TGTGCCAGCAGAAACAGGGAAGGGCTCTACAATGAGCAGTTCTTC.

The chain couples TRBV3-1 (or the pseudogene TRBV3-2) to TRBJ2-7, with 8 bases lining up with TRBD1. The CDR3 has 14 residues. Germline CDR1 is LGHDT and CDR2 is YNNKEL (reference sequence). V was pared by 1 base and J by 4 bases, with 3 bases of the junction left unmatched. This CDR3 reads CASSQGTGQYEQYF. Here the CDR3 DNA reads TGTGCCAGCAGCCAAGGGACAGGGCAATACGAGCAGTACTTC.

The rearrangement joins TRBV12-3 or TRBV12-4 to TRBJ2-7; D is perhaps TRBD2 (5 bases). The CDR3 is made up of 12 amino acids. V lost 6 bases, J lost 3 bases, and 9 bases lay in between. The CDR3 DNA reads as TGTGCCAGCAGCTCACTAGACTACGAGCAGTACTTC. This gives the protein CASSSLDYEQYF.

Turning to this clone: The sample has other DNA sequences that encode this CDR3 too. V usage is TRBV5-8 and J usage is TRBJ2-1; 8 positions agree with TRBD1. The CDR3 consists of 17 residues. The germline CDR1 and CDR2 sequences are SGHTS and YDEGEE. V gave up 2 bases and J gave up 6 bases; unmatched junction bases: 13. The CDR3 sequence is CASSLLAGGPRGNEQFF. The DNA of the CDR3 is TGTGCCAGCAGCTTACTAGCAGGGGGCCCCCGGGGCAATGAGCAGTTCTTC. The variable domain in full, completed from reference TRBV5-8 and TRBJ2-1, reads EAGVTQSPTHLIKTRGQQATLRCSPISGHTSVYWYQQALGLGLQFLLWYDEGEERNRGNFPPRFSGRQFPNYSSELNVNALELEDSALYLCASSLLAGGPRGNEQFFGPGTRLTVL.

This clone was detected only once. The rearrangement links TRBV25-1 to TRBJ1-2; no definite D call. V was clipped by 5 bases and J by 4 bases, with 20 bases between them. CDR3 length: 16 amino acids. Germline values: CDR1 MGHDK, CDR2 SYGVNS. The CDR3: CASSKEGLAHPYGYTF. In nucleotides, the CDR3 is TGTGCCAGCAGTAAAGAAGGTCTAGCCCACCCCTATGGCTACACCTTC.